A single sample gave rise to the 30 T cell receptor beta chains below, sequenced in a study of blood T cell repertoires in COVID-19. Using immunoSEQ multiplex PCR, the repertoire was profiled, and TCRdb retains in-frame clones only, with some absent. Of a few hundred thousand clones listed, around 93% are singletons. The sequenced sample consisted of PBMCs or T cells enriched from blood (not recorded which). These receptor sequences come from a human donor in a cohort exposed to, infected with or recovered from COVID-19 (not recorded which). The donor label of this sample is uncertain.

The chain uses TRBV30 and TRBJ1-2; weak D call: TRBD1 (6 bases). The germline V and J ends were trimmed by 2 bases and 7 bases, with 11 bases remaining between them. The CDR3 extends over 12 amino acids. Germline CDR1 and CDR2: GTSNPN and SVGIG (reference sequence). CDR3 residues: CAWSPGTPGYTF. The CDR3 bases are TGTGCCTGGAGTCCAGGGACACCTGGCTACACCTTC. The full variable domain, rest sourced from reference TRBV30 and TRBJ1-2, is SQTIHQWPATLVQPVGSPLSLECTVEGTSNPNLYWYRQAAGRGLQLLFYSVGIGQISSEVPQNLSASRPQDRQFILSSKKLLLSDSGFYLCAWSPGTPGYTFGSGTRLTVV.

V and J are TRBV13 and TRBJ2-1; D not resolved. CDR1 and CDR2 from the germline V gene are PRHDT and FYEKMQ (reference sequence). V lost 4 bases to trimming and J lost 9 bases, with 7 bases between them. The CDR3 has 11 residues. The CDR3 DNA reads TGTGCCAGCAGCTCCCTCAGTGAGCAGTTCTTC. It encodes CASSSLSEQFF.

This chain links TRBV7-2 with TRBJ2-2; unclear D gene. The germline V gene encodes CDR1 SGHTA and CDR2 FQGNSA. Trimming stripped 2 bases from V and 6 bases from J, with 16 bases between. This CDR3 is built from 16 residues. The CDR3 DNA is TGTGCCAGCAGCTTAAGAGGCAGAGCTATCCCCGGGGAGCTGTTTTTT. Translating it yields CASSLRGRAIPGELFF.

A single count supports this clone. The chain's CDR3 is CASSPPGTGPSSGNTIYF. In nucleotides, the CDR3 is TGTGCCAGCTCACCACCGGGGACAGGGCCGAGCTCTGGAAACACCATATATTTT. This chain joins TRBV18 and TRBJ1-3; 9 bases agree with TRBD1. V dropped 0 bases and J dropped 0; count of bases not matched to a gene: 6. CDR3 length: 18 residues. CDR1 and CDR2 (germline): KGHSH, LQKENI.

This rearrangement joins TRBV30 to TRBJ2-6, with 8 bases identical to TRBD1. This CDR3 region has 15 residues. Per the germline V gene, CDR1 is GTSNPN and CDR2 is SVGIG (reference sequence). V lost 5 bases to trimming and J lost 0 bases; unmatched junction nucleotides: 3. Here the CDR3 reads CAWDRGNSGANVLTF. The CDR3 DNA is TGTGCCTGGGACAGGGGTAACTCTGGGGCCAACGTCCTGACTTTC.

This sequence joins TRBV19 and TRBJ1-5, with a weak D call TRBD1 (5 bases). The CDR3 loop spans 18 amino acids. V shed 2 bases and J shed 2 bases, with 19 bases lying between them. CDR1 and CDR2 (germline): LNHDA, SQIVND (reference sequence). The CDR3: CASSIREGAGGGNQPQHF. The CDR3 DNA reads as TGTGCCAGTAGTATAAGAGAAGGGGCCGGTGGGGGCAATCAGCCCCAGCATTTT. Based on the CDR3 plus reference TRBV19 and TRBJ1-5, the full variable domain is DGGITQSPKYLFRKEGQNVTLSCEQNLNHDAMYWYRQDPGQGLRLIYYSQIVNDFQKGDIAEGYSVSREKKESFPLTVTSAQKNPTAFYLCASSIREGAGGGNQPQHFGDGTRLSIL.

This rearrangement joins TRBV5-1 to TRBJ1-2; 9 nucleotides agree with TRBD1. CDR1 and CDR2 from the germline V gene are SGHRS and YFSETQ. V lost 3 bases, J lost 0 bases, and 12 bases stayed unmatched. This CDR3 has 18 residues. The CDR3 loop reads CASSSLKQGAIANYGYTF. Here the CDR3 DNA reads TGCGCCAGCAGCTCCCTTAAACAGGGGGCCATAGCTAACTATGGCTACACCTTC.

The chain joins TRBV3-1 (or the pseudogene TRBV3-2) to TRBJ1-1; TRBD1 agrees at 7 bases. V was clipped by 4 bases and J by 5 bases; unmatched bases: 7. CDR1 and CDR2 from the germline V gene are LGHDT and YNNKEL (reference sequence). The CDR3 has 14 amino acids. The CDR3 here is CASSRQGLITEAFF. Written as DNA, the CDR3 is TGTGCCAGCAGCCGACAGGGTTTAATAACTGAAGCTTTCTTT.

The V call is TRBV6-4, the J call TRBJ1-1, with D uncertain. The CDR3 runs to 14 residues. V dropped 5 bases and J dropped 0 bases, with 10 bases sitting between them. Germline V gene lookup returns CDR1 MRHNA and CDR2 SNTAGT. In DNA form, the CDR3 reads TGTGCCAGCAGTCAGAGCGACGTGAACACTGAAGCTTTCTTT. Its translation: CASSQSDVNTEAFF.

This clone came up once. The genes are TRBV12-5 and TRBJ2-3; 10 bases map to TRBD2. CDR1 is LGHNT, CDR2 FRNRAP, per germline. V lost 1 base, J lost 4 bases, and 11 bases stayed unmatched. The CDR3 spans 18 residues. The CDR3 sequence: CASGLAPRLAGVPDTQYF. The CDR3 nucleotides are TGTGCTAGTGGTTTGGCGCCCCGGCTAGCGGGGGTACCAGATACGCAGTATTTT. The whole variable domain, remainder taken from reference TRBV12-5 and TRBJ2-3, is DARVTQTPRHKVTEMGQEVTMRCQPILGHNTVFWYRQTMMQGLELLAYFRNRAPLDDSGMPKDRFSAEMPDATLATLKIQPSEPRDSAVYFCASGLAPRLAGVPDTQYFGPGTRLTVL.

This clone showed up just once. J is TRBJ2-6 and V is TRBV7-3; D is unclear. CDR3 length: 14 residues. Per the germline V gene, CDR1 is SGHTA and CDR2 is FQGTGA. Trimming took 5 bases from V and 0 from J, leaving 5 bases between them. The CDR3 protein is CASSTASGANVLTF. In DNA form, the CDR3 reads TGTGCCAGCAGCACAGCCTCTGGGGCCAACGTCCTGACTTTC.

The gene calls are TRBV10-3 and TRBJ1-2, with 9 positions matching TRBD1. Germline-derived CDR1 and CDR2 are ENHRY and SYGVKD. This CDR3 has 15 amino acids. V shed 6 bases and J 2 bases; nucleotides not matched to a gene: 7. In nucleotides, the CDR3 is TGTGCCATCAGCGACCGGGACAGGGCCAACTATGGCTACACCTTC. It is translated as CAISDRDRANYGYTF.

This rearrangement joins TRBV6-5 to TRBJ1-2; no definite D call. Trimming removed 8 bases from V and 4 bases from J, with 5 bases in between. Looked up from germline, CDR1 is MNHEY and CDR2 is SVGAGI. This CDR3 contains 10 residues. CDR3 residues: CASFSYGYTF. CDR3 bases: TGTGCCAGCTTTAGCTATGGCTACACCTTC.

This chain uses TRBV30 with TRBJ2-2; D possibly corresponds to TRBD2 (5 bases). This CDR3 region has 14 residues. Per the germline V gene, CDR1 is GTSNPN and CDR2 is SVGIG (reference sequence). Trimming took 0 bases from V and 6 from J, leaving 11 bases between them. The CDR3 here is CAWSVLGRSGELFF. The DNA for the CDR3 is TGTGCCTGGAGTGTACTGGGGAGATCCGGGGAGCTGTTTTTT.

The chain combines TRBV2 with TRBJ1-5, with 8 bases lining up with TRBD1. This CDR3 is 15 amino acids long. Trimming took 4 bases from V and 11 from J; bases not matched to a gene: 13. In germline, CDR1 is SNHLY, CDR2 FYNNEI. Here the CDR3 reads CASSGRDRGIGSQHF. DNA of the CDR3: TGTGCCAGCAGTGGACGAGACAGGGGTATCGGGTCCCAGCATTTT.

V usage is TRBV18 and J usage is TRBJ1-1; unclear D gene. From germline, CDR1 is KGHSH and CDR2 LQKENI. Trimming pared 6 bases from V and 1 base from J, leaving 12 bases between. CDR3 length equals 14 residues. CDR3 amino acids: CASSLSGQNTEAFF. The CDR3 nucleotides read TGTGCCAGCTCCCTTTCTGGGCAGAACACTGAAGCTTTCTTT.

The chain couples TRBV29-1 to TRBJ2-7; unclear D gene. V shed 5 bases and J shed 1 base, with 9 bases lying between them. Germline CDR1 is SQVTM and CDR2 is ANQGSEA. This CDR3 has 12 residues. CDR3 bases: TGCAGCGTTTCAGGCCCGTCCTACGAGCAGTACTTC. This translates into CSVSGPSYEQYF.

This chain links TRBV5-1 with TRBJ2-3; weak D call: TRBD1 (6 bases). Per the germline V gene, CDR1 is SGHRS and CDR2 is YFSETQ. V was trimmed by 0 bases and J by 1 base, leaving 12 bases between them. The CDR3 spans 16 residues. The DNA of the CDR3 is TGCGCCAGCAGCTTGGTTGGGACACCTCGCACAGATACGCAGTATTTT. Its protein product is CASSLVGTPRTDTQYF. Supplemented by reference TRBV5-1 and TRBJ2-3, the full variable domain reads KAGVTQTPRYLIKTRGQQVTLSCSPISGHRSVSWYQQTPGQGLQFLFEYFSETQRNKGNFPGRFSGRQFSNSRSEMNVSTLELGDSALYLCASSLVGTPRTDTQYFGPGTRLTVL.

The rearrangement joins TRBV5-1 to TRBJ1-1; the D gene is possibly TRBD1 (6 bases). CDR1 is SGHRS, CDR2 YFSETQ, per germline. CDR3 length: 15 amino acids. V lost 2 bases and J 5 bases, leaving 16 bases between the germline ends. The CDR3 DNA reads TGCGCCAGCAGCTTAGGTACAGGGCTATTTACTGAAGCTTTCTTT. Its translation is CASSLGTGLFTEAFF.

V is TRBV19 and J is TRBJ2-7; D perhaps matches TRBD1 (6 bases). The V end lost 4 bases, the J end lost 6 bases, and 13 bases lay between the germline ends. The CDR3 extends over 13 amino acids. CDR1 LNHDA and CDR2 SQIVND come from the germline V gene (reference sequence). In DNA, the CDR3 is TGTGCCAGTAGTAACAGGGTTGCTGGCGAGCAGTACTTC. This sequence encodes CASSNRVAGEQYF.

This sequence joins TRBV30 and TRBJ1-3; TRBD1 might be the D (6 bases). The CDR3 covers 17 residues. V was clipped by 0 bases and J by 0 bases, with 15 bases between them. The germline V gene encodes CDR1 GTSNPN and CDR2 SVGIG (reference sequence). The CDR3 reads CAWSVLTGIRSGNTIYF. The CDR3, as DNA: TGTGCCTGGAGTGTACTTACAGGGATCCGCTCTGGAAACACCATATATTTT.

The genes are TRBV11-3 and TRBJ1-1, with D perhaps TRBD1 (5 bases). This CDR3 has 14 residues. V was cut by 4 bases and J by 0 bases, with 9 bases left in between. From germline, CDR1 is SGHNT and CDR2 YENEEA. CDR3 amino acids: CASSSGGMNTEAFF. Here the CDR3 DNA reads TGTGCCAGCAGCTCGGGGGGGATGAACACTGAAGCTTTCTTT.

The chain combines TRBV2 with TRBJ1-2, with D perhaps TRBD1 (5 bases). V lost 8 bases, J lost 1 base, and 11 bases lay in between. The germline gives CDR1 SNHLY, CDR2 FYNNEI. The CDR3 runs to 13 residues. For the CDR3, the DNA is TGTGCCAGCGGTCCCGACAGTAACTATGGCTACACCTTC. This sequence encodes CASGPDSNYGYTF.

This rearrangement joins TRBV15 to TRBJ2-7; 10 bases fit TRBD2. Germline V lookup: CDR1 LNHNV, CDR2 YYDKDF (reference sequence). Unmatched junction bases numbered 12, after V lost 1 base and J lost 6 bases. This CDR3 is 17 amino acids long. The CDR3 bases are TGTGCCACCAGCAGAGGGGGAACTAGCGGGGCCTCGGGCGAGCAGTACTTC. This encodes CATSRGGTSGASGEQYF.

The chain recombines TRBV3-1 (or the pseudogene TRBV3-2) with TRBJ1-2, with D possibly TRBD1 on 6 matching bases. V was cut by 5 bases and J by 13 bases, with 11 bases left in between. Germline CDR1 reads LGHDT; CDR2 reads YNNKEL (reference sequence). The CDR3 is made up of 10 amino acids. The CDR3 loop reads CASSGDTRTF. The CDR3 nucleotides are TGTGCCAGCAGCGGGGACACCCGCACCTTC.

This chain connects TRBV29-1 to TRBJ2-3; a weak D match, TRBD2 (6 bases). Germline V gene data show CDR1 as SQVTM and CDR2 as ANQGSEA. Trimming stripped 5 bases from V and 1 base from J, with 10 bases between. The CDR3 runs 13 residues. This CDR3 reads CSVRGWGTDTQYF. For the CDR3, the DNA is TGCAGCGTTCGGGGGTGGGGCACAGATACGCAGTATTTT.

This clone is a singleton in its sample. The chain couples TRBV23-1 to TRBJ1-6, with D uncertain. TRBV23-1 is sorted into the ORF group, with uncertain function. This CDR3 region has 20 residues. Trimming removed 0 bases at V and 4 bases at J, with 22 bases between. CDR3 sequence reads: CASSQSRAKYSVGYNSPLHF. The CDR3 DNA sequence: TGCGCCAGCAGTCAATCGCGGGCGAAATATTCAGTCGGGTATAATTCACCCCTCCACTTT.

V usage is TRBV7-8 and J usage is TRBJ1-2; D might be TRBD1 (5 bases). The CDR3 extends over 16 amino acids. V dropped 1 base and J dropped 0 bases, with 12 bases sitting between them. The germline V gene has CDR1 SGHVS and CDR2 FQNEAQ. Here the CDR3 reads CASSLVGRAANYGYTF. CDR3 DNA: TGTGCCAGCAGCTTAGTGGGCAGGGCAGCTAACTATGGCTACACCTTC.

V and J are TRBV5-1 and TRBJ2-5, with 8 bases lining up with TRBD1. The CDR3 runs 15 residues. Germline V CDR1 and CDR2: SGHRS, YFSETQ. The V and J ends lost 0 bases and 3 bases, in that order; junction bases with no gene match: 4. The CDR3 sequence: CASSLGTGRKETQYF. CDR3 coding DNA: TGCGCCAGCAGCTTGGGGACAGGGAGGAAAGAGACCCAGTACTTC.

The rearrangement joins TRBV2 to TRBJ1-5; no firm D call. Trimming cost V 7 bases and J 9 bases, with 13 bases left between them. Germline CDR1 reads SNHLY; CDR2 reads FYNNEI. The CDR3 has 12 residues. CDR3 loop: CASNLYNTPQHF. The DNA of the CDR3 is TGTGCCAGCAATCTTTACAATACGCCCCAGCATTTT.